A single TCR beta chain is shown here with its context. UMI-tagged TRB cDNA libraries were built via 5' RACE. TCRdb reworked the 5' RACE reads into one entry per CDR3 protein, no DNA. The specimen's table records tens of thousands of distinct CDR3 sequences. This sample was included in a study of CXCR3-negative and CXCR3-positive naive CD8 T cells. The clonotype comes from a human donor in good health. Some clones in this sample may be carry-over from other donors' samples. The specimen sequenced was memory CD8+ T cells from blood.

This chain's CDR3 is CSAAGDRELEQYF. The V and J genes are TRBV20-1 and TRBJ2-7; checking the TCRdb D call of TRBD1 is not possible without DNA. From germline, CDR1 is DFQATT and CDR2 SNEGSKA (reference sequence). This CDR3 has 13 residues.